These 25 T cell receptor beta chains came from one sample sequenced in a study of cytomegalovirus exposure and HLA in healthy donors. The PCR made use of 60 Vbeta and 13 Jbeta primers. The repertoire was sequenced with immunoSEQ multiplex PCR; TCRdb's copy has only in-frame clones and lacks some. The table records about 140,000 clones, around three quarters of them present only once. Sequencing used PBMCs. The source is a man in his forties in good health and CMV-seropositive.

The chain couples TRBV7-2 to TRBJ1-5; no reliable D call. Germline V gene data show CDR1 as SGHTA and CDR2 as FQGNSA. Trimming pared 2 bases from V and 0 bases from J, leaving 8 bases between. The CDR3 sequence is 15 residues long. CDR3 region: CASSLQVPSNQPQHF. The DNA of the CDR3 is TGTGCCAGCAGCTTACAGGTACCTAGCAATCAGCCCCAGCATTTT.

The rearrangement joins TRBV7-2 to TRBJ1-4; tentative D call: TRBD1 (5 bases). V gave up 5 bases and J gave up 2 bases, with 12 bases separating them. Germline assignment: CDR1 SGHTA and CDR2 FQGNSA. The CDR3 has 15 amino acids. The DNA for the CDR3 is TGTGCCAGCAGCCCCCAGGGTGCGACTAATGAAAAACTGTTTTTT. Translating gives CASSPQGATNEKLFF.

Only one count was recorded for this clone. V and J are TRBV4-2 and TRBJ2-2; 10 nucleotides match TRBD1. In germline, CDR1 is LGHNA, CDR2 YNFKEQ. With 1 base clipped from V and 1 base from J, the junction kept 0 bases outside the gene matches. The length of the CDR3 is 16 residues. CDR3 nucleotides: TGTGCCAGCAGCCAAGGGGACAGGGGGAACACCGGGGAGCTGTTTTTT. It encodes CASSQGDRGNTGELFF.

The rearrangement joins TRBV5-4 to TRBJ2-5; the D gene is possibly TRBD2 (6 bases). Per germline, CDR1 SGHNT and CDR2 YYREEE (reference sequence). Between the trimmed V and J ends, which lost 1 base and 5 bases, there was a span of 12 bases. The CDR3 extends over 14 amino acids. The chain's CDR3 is CASSLFGGWETQYF. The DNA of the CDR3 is TGTGCCAGCAGCTTGTTCGGAGGGTGGGAGACCCAGTACTTC.

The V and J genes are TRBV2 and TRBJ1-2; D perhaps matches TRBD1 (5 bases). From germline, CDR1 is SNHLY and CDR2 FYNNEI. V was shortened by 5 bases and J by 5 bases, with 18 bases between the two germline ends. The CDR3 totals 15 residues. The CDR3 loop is CASSRNNQKGYGYTF. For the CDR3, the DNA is TGTGCCAGCAGTCGGAACAACCAAAAGGGGTATGGCTACACCTTC.

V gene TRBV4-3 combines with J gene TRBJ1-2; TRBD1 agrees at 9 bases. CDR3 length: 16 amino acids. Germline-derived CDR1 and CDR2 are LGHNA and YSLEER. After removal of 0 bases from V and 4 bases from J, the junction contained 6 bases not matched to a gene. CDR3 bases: TGCGCCAGCAGCCAAGAAAGGGGACAGGGTTTCTATGGCTACACCTTC. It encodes CASSQERGQGFYGYTF.

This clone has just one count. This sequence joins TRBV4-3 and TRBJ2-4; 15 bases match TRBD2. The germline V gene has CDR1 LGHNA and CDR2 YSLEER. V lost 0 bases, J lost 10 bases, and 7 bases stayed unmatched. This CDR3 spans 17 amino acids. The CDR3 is CASSQERGLAGGPIQYF. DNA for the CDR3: TGCGCCAGCAGCCAAGAGAGGGGACTAGCGGGGGGACCAATTCAGTACTTC.

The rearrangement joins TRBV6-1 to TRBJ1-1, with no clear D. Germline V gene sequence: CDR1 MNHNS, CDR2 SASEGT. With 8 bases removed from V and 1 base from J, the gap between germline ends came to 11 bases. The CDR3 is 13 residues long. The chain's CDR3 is CASSRPWNTEAFF. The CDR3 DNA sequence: TGTGCCAGCTCTAGACCGTGGAACACTGAAGCTTTCTTT.

The CDR3 here is CASSVGAGWNTEAFF. CDR3 nucleotides: TGTGCCAGCAGCGTAGGGGCAGGGTGGAACACTGAAGCTTTCTTT. The rearrangement uses TRBV9 and TRBJ1-1, with D perhaps TRBD1 (5 bases). V dropped 0 bases and J dropped 1 base, with 10 bases sitting between them. The CDR3 contains 15 residues. Per the germline V gene, CDR1 is SGDLS and CDR2 is YYNGEE.

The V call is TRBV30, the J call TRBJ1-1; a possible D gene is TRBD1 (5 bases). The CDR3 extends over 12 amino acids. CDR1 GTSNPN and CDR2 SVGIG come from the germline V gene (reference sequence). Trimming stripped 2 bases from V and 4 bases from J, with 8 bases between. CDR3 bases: TGTGCCTGGAGTAGGGGCCTCACTGAAGCTTTCTTT. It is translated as CAWSRGLTEAFF.

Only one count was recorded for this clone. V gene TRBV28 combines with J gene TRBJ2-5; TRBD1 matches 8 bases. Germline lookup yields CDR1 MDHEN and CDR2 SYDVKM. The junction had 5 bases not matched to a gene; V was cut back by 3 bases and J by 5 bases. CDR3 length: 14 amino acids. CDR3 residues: CASSLAGGLETQYF. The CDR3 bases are TGTGCCAGCAGTTTGGCAGGGGGCCTGGAGACCCAGTACTTC.

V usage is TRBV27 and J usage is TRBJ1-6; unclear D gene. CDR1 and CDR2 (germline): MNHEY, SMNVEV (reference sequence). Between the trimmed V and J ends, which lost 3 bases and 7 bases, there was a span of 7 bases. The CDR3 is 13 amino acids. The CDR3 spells CASSFVANSPLHF. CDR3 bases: TGTGCCAGCAGTTTTGTGGCCAATTCACCCCTCCACTTT.

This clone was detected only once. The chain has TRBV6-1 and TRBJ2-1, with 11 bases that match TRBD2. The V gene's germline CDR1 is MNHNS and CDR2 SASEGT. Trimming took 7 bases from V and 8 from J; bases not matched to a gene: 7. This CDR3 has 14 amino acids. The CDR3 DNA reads TGTGCCAGCATACGGCTAGCGGGGGGTGATGAGCAGTTCTTC. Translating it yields CASIRLAGGDEQFF.

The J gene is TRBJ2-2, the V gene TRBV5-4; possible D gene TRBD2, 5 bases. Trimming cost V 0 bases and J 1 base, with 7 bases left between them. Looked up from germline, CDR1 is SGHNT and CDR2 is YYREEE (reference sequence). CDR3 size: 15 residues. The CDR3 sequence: CASSLGAGNTGELFF. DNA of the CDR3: TGTGCCAGCAGCTTGGGGGCGGGGAACACCGGGGAGCTGTTTTTT. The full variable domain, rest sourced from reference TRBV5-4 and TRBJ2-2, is ETGVTQSPTHLIKTRGQQVTLRCSSQSGHNTVSWYQQALGQGPQFIFQYYREEENGRGNFPPRFSGLQFPNYSSELNVNALELDDSALYLCASSLGAGNTGELFFGEGSRLTVL.

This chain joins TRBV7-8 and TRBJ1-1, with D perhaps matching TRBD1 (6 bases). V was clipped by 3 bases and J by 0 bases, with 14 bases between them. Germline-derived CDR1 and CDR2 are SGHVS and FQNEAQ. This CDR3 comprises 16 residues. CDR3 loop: CASSFAHRDMNTEAFF. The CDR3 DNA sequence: TGTGCCAGCAGCTTCGCCCACAGGGACATGAACACTGAAGCTTTCTTT.

CDR3 region: CASSSAVGGERGYTF. DNA for the CDR3: TGCGCCAGCAGCTCCGCCGTAGGGGGCGAAAGAGGCTACACCTTC. The V and J genes are TRBV5-1 and TRBJ1-2; TRBD1 agrees at 7 bases. This CDR3 is 15 amino acids long. Germline CDR1 SGHRS, CDR2 YFSETQ. Trimming removed 3 bases from V and 8 bases from J; junction bases left unmatched: 13.

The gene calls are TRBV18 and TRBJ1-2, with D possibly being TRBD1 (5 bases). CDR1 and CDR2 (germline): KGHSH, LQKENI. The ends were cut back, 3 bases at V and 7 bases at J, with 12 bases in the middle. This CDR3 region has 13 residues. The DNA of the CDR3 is TGTGCCAGCTCACCGGACACGGGTAGTGGCTACACCTTC. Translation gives CASSPDTGSGYTF.

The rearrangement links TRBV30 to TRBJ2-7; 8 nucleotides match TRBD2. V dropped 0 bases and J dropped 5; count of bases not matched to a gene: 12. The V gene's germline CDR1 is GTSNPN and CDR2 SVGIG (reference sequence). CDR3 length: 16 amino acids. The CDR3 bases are TGTGCCTGGAGTGTAAAGGCGGGAGGATTATTTAACGAGCAGTACTTC. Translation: CAWSVKAGGLFNEQYF.

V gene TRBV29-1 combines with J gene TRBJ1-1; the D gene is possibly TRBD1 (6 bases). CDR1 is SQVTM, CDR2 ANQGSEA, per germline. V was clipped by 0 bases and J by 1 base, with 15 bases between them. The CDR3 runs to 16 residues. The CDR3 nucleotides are TGCAGCGTTGAAGATTGGCACAGGGTACAGAACACTGAAGCTTTCTTT. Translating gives CSVEDWHRVQNTEAFF. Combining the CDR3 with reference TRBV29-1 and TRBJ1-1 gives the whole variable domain SAVISQKPSRDICQRGTSLTIQCQVDSQVTMMFWYRQQPGQSLTLIATANQGSEATYESGFVIDKFPISRPNLTFSTLTVSNMSPEDSSIYLCSVEDWHRVQNTEAFFGQGTRLTVV.

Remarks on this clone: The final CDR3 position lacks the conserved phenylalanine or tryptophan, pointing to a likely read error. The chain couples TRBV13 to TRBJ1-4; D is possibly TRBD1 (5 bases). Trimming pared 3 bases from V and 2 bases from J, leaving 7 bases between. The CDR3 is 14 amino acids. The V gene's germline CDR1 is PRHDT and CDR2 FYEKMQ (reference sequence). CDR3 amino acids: CASSLGRTNEKLFV. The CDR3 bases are TGTGCCAGCAGCTTGGGACGGACTAATGAAAAACTGTTTGTT.

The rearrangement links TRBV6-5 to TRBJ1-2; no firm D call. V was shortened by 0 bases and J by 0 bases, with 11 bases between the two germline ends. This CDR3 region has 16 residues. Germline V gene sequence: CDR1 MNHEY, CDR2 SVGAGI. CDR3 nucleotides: TGTGCCAGCAGTTACTCGGGCCTCACTCCTAACTATGGCTACACCTTC. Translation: CASSYSGLTPNYGYTF.

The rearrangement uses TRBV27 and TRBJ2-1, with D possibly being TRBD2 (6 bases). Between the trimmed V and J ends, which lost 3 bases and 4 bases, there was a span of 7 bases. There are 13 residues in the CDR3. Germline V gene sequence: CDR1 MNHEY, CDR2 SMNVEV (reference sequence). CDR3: CASSFGGYNEQFF. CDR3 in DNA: TGTGCCAGCAGTTTTGGGGGGTACAATGAGCAGTTCTTC.

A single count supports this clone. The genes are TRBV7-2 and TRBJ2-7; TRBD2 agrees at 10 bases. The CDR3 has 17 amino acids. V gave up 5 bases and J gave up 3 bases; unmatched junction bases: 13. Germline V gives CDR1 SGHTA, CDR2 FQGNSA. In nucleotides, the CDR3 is TGTGCCAGCAGCCGAAGGACTAGCGGAACAAAGGTCTACGAGCAGTACTTC. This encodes CASSRRTSGTKVYEQYF.

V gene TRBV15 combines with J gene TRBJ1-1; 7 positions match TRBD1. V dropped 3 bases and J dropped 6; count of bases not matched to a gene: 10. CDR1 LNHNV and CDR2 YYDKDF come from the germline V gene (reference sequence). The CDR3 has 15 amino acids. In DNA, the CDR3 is TGTGCCACCAGCAGGATACGGGACAGCTTTTCTGAAGCTTTCTTT. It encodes CATSRIRDSFSEAFF.

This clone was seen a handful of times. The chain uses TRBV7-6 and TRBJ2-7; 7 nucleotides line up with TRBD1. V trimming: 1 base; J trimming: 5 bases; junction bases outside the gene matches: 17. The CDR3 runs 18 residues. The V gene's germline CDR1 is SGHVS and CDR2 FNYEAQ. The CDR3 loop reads CASSLGRDSPLNADEQYF. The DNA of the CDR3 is TGTGCCAGCAGCTTAGGCCGGGACAGTCCCCTTAATGCGGACGAGCAGTACTTC. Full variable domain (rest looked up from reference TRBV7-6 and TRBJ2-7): GAGVSQSPRYKVTKRGQDVALRCDPISGHVSLYWYRQALGQGPEFLTYFNYEAQQDKSGLPNDRFSAERPEGSISTLTIQRTEQRDSAMYRCASSLGRDSPLNADEQYFGPGTRLTVT.